What follows is one TCR beta chain and its context. Its antigen is unidentified. Likely unrecorded immune exposures existed in these nominally healthy donors. In the PCR, 60 Vbeta and 13 Jbeta primers were used. Profiling relied on immunoSEQ multiplex PCR, and the TCRdb table lists in-frame clones only, not all of them. The sample comprises some 150,000 clones, approximately 75% of which are singletons, and 3.5% to 4.5% rests with the top ten. This entry belongs to a study of cytomegalovirus exposure and HLA in healthy donors. Study summary: Prior work identified 95 million to 120 million unique TCR beta sequences in some 180 million T cells. Study results and caveats: Per a prior analysis, the majority of TCR beta V segments were productive roughly 90% or roughly 30% of the time. In a later analysis, a missense DCLRE1C variant was linked to TCR beta V- and J-gene trimming.

CDR1 SEHNR and CDR2 FQNEAQ come from the germline V gene (reference sequence). V was cut by 4 bases and J by 0 bases, with 16 bases left in between. The CDR3 has 16 amino acids. Sequenced material: PBMCs. The clonotype originates from a young man in good health and CMV-seropositive. The V call is TRBV7-9, the J call TRBJ2-7, with a possible D match to TRBD1 (6 bases). CDR3 protein: CASSSFLRDISYEQYF. The CDR3 DNA reads TGTGCCAGCAGCTCATTTCTCCGGGACATCTCCTACGAGCAGTACTTC.